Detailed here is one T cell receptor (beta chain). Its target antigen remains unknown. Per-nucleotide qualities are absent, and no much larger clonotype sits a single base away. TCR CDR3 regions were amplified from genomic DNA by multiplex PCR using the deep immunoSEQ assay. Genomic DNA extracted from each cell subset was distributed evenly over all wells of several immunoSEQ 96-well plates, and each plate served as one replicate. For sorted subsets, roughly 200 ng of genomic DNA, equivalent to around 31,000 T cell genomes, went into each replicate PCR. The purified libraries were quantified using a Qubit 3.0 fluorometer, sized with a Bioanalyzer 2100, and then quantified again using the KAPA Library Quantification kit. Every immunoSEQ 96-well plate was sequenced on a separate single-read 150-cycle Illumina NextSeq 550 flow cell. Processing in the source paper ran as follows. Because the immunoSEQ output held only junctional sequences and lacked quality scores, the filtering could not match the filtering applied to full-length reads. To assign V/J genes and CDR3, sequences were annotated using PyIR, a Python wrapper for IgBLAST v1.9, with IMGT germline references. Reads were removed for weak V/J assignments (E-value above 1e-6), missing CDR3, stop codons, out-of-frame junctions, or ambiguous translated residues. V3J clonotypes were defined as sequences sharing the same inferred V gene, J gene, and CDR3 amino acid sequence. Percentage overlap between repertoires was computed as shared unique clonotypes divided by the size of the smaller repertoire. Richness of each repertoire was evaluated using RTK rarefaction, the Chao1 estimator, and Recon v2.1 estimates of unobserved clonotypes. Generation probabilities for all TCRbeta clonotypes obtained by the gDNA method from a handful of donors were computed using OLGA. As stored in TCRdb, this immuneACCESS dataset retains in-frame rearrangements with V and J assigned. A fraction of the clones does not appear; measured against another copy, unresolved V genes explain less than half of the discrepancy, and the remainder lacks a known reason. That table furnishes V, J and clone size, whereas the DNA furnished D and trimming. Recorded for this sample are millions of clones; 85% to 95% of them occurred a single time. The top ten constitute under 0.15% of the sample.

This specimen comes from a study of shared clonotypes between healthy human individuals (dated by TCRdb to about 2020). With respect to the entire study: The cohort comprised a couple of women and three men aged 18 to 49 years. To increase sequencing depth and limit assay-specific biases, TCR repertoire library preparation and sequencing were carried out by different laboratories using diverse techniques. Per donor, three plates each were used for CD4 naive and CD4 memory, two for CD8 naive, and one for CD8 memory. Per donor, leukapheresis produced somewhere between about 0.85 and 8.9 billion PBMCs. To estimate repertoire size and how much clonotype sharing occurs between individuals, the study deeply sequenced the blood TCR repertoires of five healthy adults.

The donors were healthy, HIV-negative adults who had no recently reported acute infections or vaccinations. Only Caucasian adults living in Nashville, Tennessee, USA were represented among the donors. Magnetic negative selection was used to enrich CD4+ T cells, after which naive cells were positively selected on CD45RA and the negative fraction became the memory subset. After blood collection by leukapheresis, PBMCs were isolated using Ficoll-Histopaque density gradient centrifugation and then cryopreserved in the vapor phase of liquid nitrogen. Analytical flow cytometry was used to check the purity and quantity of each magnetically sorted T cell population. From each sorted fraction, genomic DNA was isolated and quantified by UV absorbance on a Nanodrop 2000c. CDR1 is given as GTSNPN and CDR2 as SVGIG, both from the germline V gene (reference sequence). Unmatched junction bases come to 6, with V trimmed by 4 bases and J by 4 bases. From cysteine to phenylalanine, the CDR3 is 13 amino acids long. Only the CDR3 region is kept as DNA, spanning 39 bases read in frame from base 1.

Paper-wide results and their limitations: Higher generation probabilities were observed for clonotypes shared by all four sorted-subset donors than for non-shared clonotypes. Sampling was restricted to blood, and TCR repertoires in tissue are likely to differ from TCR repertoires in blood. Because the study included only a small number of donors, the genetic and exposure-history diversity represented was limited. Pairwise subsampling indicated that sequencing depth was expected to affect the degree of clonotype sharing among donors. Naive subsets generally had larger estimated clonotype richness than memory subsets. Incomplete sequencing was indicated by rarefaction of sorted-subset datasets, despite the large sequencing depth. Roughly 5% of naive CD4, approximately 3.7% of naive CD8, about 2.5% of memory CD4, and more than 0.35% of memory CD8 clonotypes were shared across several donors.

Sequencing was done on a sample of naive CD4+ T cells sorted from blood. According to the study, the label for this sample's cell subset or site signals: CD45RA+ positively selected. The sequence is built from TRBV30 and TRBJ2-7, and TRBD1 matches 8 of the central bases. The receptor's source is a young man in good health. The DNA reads TGTGCCTGGAAGCAGGGGGCGTTGTACGAGCAGTACTTC. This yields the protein CAWKQGALYEQYF.